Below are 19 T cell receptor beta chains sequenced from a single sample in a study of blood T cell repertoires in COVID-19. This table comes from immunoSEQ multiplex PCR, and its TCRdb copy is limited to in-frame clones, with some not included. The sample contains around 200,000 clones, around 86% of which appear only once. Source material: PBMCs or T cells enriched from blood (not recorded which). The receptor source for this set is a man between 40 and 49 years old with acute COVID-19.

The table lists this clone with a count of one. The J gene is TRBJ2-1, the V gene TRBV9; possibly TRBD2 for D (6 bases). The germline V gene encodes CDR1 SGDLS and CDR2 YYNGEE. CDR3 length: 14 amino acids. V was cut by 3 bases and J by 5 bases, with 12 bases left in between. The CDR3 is CASSGAGRHNEQFF. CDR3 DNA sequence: TGTGCCAGCAGCGGAGCAGGGAGGCACAATGAGCAGTTCTTC.

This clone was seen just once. This chain's CDR3 is CATGAVYNEQFF. Written as DNA, the CDR3 is TGTGCCACCGGGGCGGTTTACAATGAGCAGTTCTTC. The chain combines TRBV24-1 with TRBJ2-1; a possible D gene is TRBD1 (5 bases). The CDR3 length is 12 residues. Deletions cut 9 bases from V and 4 bases from J, with 9 bases between. Germline assignment: CDR1 KGHDR and CDR2 SFDVKD.

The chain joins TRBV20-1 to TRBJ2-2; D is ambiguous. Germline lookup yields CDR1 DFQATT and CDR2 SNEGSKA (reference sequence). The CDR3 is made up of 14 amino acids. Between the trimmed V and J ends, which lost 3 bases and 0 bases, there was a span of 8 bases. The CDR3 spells CSASPRSNTGELFF. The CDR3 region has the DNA TGCAGTGCTAGTCCCAGATCGAACACCGGGGAGCTGTTTTTT.

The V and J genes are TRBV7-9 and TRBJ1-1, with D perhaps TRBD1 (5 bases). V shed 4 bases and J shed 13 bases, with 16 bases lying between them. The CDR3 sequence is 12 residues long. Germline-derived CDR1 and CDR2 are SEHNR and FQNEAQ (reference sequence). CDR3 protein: CASSSGADTGFF. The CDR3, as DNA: TGTGCCAGCAGCTCGGGCGCCGATACAGGTTTCTTT.

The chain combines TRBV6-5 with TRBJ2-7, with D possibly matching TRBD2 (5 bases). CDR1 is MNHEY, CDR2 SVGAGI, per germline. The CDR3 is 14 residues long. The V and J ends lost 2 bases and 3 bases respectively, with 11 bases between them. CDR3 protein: CASSYSGMGYEQYF. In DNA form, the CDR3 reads TGTGCCAGCAGTTACAGCGGAATGGGCTACGAGCAGTACTTC.

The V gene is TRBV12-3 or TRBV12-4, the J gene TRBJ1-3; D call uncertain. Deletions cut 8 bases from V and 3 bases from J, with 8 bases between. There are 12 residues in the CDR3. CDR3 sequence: CASHTDGNTIYF. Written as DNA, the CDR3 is TGTGCCAGCCACACCGATGGAAACACCATATATTTT.

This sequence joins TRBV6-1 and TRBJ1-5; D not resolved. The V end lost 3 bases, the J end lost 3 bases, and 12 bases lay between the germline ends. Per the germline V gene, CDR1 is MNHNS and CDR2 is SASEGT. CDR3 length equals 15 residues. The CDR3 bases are TGTGCCAGCAGTGATGGCAGACTAATCAATCAGCCCCAGCATTTT. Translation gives CASSDGRLINQPQHF.

CDR3 in amino acids: CASSWDSHTGELFF. CDR3 sequence (DNA): TGTGCCAGCAGCTGGGACAGCCACACCGGGGAGCTGTTTTTT. The chain joins TRBV7-2 to TRBJ2-2, with 7 bases matching TRBD1. Germline CDR1 SGHTA, CDR2 FQGNSA. This CDR3 is built from 14 residues. The V gene end was trimmed by 4 bases and the J gene end by 3 bases; junction bases not matched to a gene: 2.

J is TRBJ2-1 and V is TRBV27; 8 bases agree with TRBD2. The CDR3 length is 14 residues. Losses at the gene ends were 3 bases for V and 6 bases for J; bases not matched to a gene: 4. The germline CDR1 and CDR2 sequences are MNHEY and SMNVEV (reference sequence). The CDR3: CASSLGTRGNEQFF. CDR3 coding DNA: TGTGCCAGCAGTTTGGGGACTAGAGGCAATGAGCAGTTCTTC.

The CDR3 reads CASSPTGWRETQYF. The DNA for the CDR3 is TGTGCCAGCAGCCCCACAGGGTGGCGAGAGACCCAGTACTTC. The chain carries TRBV7-2 and TRBJ2-5; maybe TRBD1 (6 bases). Per germline, CDR1 SGHTA and CDR2 FQGNSA. The CDR3 contains 14 residues. V was cut by 5 bases and J by 4 bases, with 14 bases left in between. Full variable domain (remainder filled in from reference TRBV7-2 and TRBJ2-5): GAGVSQSPSNKVTEKGKDVELRCDPISGHTALYWYRQSLGQGLEFLIYFQGNSAPDKSGLPSDRFSAERTGGSVSTLTIQRTQQEDSAVYLCASSPTGWRETQYFGPGTRLLVL.

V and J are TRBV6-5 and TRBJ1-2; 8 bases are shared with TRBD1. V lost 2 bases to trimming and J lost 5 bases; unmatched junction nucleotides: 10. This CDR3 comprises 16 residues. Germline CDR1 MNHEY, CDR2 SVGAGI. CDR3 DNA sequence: TGTGCCAGCAGTTACGGGCAGGGGGCTGCAAAATATGGCTACACCTTC. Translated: CASSYGQGAAKYGYTF.

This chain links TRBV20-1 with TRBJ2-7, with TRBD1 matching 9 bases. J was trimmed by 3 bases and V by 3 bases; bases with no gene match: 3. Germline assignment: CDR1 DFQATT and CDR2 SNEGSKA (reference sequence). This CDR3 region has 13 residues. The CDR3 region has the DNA TGCAGTGCTAGTTGGGACAGGGTCTACGAGCAGTACTTC. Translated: CSASWDRVYEQYF.

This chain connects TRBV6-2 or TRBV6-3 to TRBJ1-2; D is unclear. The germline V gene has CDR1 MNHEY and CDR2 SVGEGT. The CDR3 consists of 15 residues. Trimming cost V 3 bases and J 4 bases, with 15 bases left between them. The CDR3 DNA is TGTGCCAGCAGTTATAATATCATGCAGCGCTATGGCTACACCTTC. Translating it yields CASSYNIMQRYGYTF.

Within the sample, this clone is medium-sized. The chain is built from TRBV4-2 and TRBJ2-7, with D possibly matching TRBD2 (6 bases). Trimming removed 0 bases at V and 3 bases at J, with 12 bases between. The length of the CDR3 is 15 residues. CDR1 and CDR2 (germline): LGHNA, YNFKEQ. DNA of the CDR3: TGTGCCAGCAGCCAAGAAGGAGGGAATATCTACGAGCAGTACTTC. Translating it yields CASSQEGGNIYEQYF.

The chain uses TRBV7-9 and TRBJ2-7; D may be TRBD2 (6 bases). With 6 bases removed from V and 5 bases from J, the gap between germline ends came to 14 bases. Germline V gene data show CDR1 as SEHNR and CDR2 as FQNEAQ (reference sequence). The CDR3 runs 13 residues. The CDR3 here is CASSPLGLHEQYF. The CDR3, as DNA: TGTGCCAGCAGTCCATTGGGACTCCACGAGCAGTACTTC. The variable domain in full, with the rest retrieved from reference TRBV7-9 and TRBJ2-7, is DTGVSQNPRHKITKRGQNVTFRCDPISEHNRLYWYRQTLGQGPEFLTYFQNEAQLEKSRLLSDRFSAERPKGSFSTLEIQRTEQGDSAMYLCASSPLGLHEQYFGPGTRLTVT.

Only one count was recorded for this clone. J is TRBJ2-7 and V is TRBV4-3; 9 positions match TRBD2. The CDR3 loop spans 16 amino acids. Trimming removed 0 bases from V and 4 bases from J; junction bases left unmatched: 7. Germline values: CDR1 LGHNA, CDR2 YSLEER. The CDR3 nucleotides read TGCGCCAGCAGCCAAGATATGGGCGGGAGGGGGTACGAGCAGTACTTC. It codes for CASSQDMGGRGYEQYF.

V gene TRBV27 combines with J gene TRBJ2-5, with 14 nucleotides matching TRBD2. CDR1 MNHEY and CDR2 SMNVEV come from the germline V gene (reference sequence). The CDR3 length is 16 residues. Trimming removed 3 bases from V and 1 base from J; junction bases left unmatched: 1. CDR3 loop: CASSFGLAGGQETQYF. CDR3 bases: TGTGCCAGCAGTTTCGGACTAGCGGGAGGCCAAGAGACCCAGTACTTC.

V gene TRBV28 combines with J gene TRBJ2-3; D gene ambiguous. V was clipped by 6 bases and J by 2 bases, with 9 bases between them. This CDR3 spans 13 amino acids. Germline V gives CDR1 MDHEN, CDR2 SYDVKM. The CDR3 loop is CASRTSTTDTQYF. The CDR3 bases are TGTGCCAGCAGGACTTCTACCACAGATACGCAGTATTTT.

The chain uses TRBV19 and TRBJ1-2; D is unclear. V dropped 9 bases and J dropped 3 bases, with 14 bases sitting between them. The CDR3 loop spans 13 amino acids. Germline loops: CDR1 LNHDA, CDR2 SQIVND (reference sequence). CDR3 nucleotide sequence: TGTGCCAGCCTCCAAAACCGGGACTATGGCTACACCTTC. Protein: CASLQNRDYGYTF.